Described below is a single T cell receptor beta chain sequence and its context. The antigen remains undetermined. The data derive from a study of regulatory T cells in long-lasting Graves disease. Whole-study results and caveats: New patients shared around 1,000 public clonotypes, and persistent patients shared more, with a few thousand. Less diverse TCR repertoires were seen in persistent Graves' patients than in newly diagnosed ones.

Libraries of TCR beta came from iRepertoire HTBI primers plus Arm-PCR of CDR3 regions. In TCRdb, the multiplex PCR reads were re-called with MiXCR into one record per CDR3 protein. The data show 520,000 or so distinct CDR3 sequences, with approximately 12% seen just once and roughly 8.9% held by the top ten. Sample time point: newly diagnosed GD, antithyroid drugs for less than 3 months. The TCR library was made from RNA that had been extracted from PBMCs in TRIzol. These sequences were also reported in another study, on T cells in Graves' hyperthyroidism and ophthalmopathy. That source adds: Most thyroid-expanded clonotypes above 0.001 were also found in blood. Ophthalmopathy could be told apart from stable hyperthyroidism with a 13 V-J model.

This receptor was taken from a woman younger than 45 with Graves disease. Material: peripheral blood mononuclear cells (PBMCs), obtained at new diagnosis, from a patient treated with antithyroid drugs.

The CDR3 here is CASSVPLGQSNQPQHF. The CDR3, as DNA: TGTGCCAGCAGTGTTCCGCTTGGGCAGAGCAATCAGCCCCAGCATTTT. This chain uses TRBV6-2 or TRBV6-3 with TRBJ1-5; D unclear. Trimming pared 5 bases from V and 1 base from J, leaving 15 bases between. The germline V gene has CDR1 MNHEY and CDR2 SVGEGT. The CDR3 contains 16 residues.